The rows below give T cell receptor beta chains drawn from one sample of a study of beta chain features in type 1 diabetes. Some clones are missing from TCRdb's copy, which holds only in-frame ones; the method was immunoSEQ multiplex PCR. The sample lists more than 300,000 clones; approximately 8.2% were seen once. Specimen: central memory CD4+ T cells from blood. These receptor sequences come from a woman aged 18-30 years in good health. The CDR3 runs from the conserved cysteine through the conserved F or W. A D gene is named only where the DNA matches it firmly. Clone size is shown for a subset of rows, as once, few, many or a class of expanded clone.

J gene,clone size,V gene,D gene,CDR3 protein,CDR3 DNA
TRBJ2-7,.,TRBV2,.,CASRIDKRYEQYF,TGTGCCAGCAGGATAGATAAGCGCTACGAGCAGTACTTC
TRBJ2-1,few,TRBV18,TRBD2,CASSPLAGVGEQFF,TGTGCCAGCTCACCTTTAGCGGGAGTTGGTGAGCAGTTCTTC
TRBJ1-1,.,TRBV6-5,.,CASFAGVRTEAFF,TGTGCCAGCTTTGCAGGGGTACGCACTGAAGCTTTCTTT
TRBJ2-2,few,TRBV10-3,.,CAISESTANTGELFF,TGTGCCATCAGTGAGTCAACAGCGAACACCGGGGAGCTGTTTTTT
TRBJ2-3,.,TRBV6-1,.,CASSTQGGGYDTQYF,TGTGCCAGCAGTACACAGGGTGGGGGATACGATACGCAGTATTTT
TRBJ1-4,.,TRBV5-1,.,CASSLEQGGEKLFF,TGCGCCAGCAGCTTGGAACAGGGCGGGGAAAAACTGTTTTTT
TRBJ2-2,few,TRBV5-1,TRBD1,CASSKQQGTGELFF,TGCGCCAGCAGTAAACAACAGGGGACCGGGGAGCTGTTTTTT
TRBJ2-7,few,TRBV19,.,CASSPRSDGRAYEQYF,TGTGCCAGTAGCCCTCGCTCGGACGGCAGAGCCTACGAGCAGTACTTC
TRBJ2-7,.,TRBV7-2,.,CASSRLDLYEQYF,TGTGCCAGCAGTCGACTGGACCTCTACGAGCAGTACTTC
TRBJ2-7,few,TRBV18,.,CASSLGDILYEQYF,TGTGCCAGCTCACTCGGTGATATCCTGTACGAGCAGTACTTC
TRBJ2-3,.,TRBV7-2,.,CASSRQGGGRDTQYF,TGTGCCAGCAGCCGACAGGGAGGGGGAAGGGATACGCAGTATTTT
TRBJ2-7,.,TRBV28,.,CASSFSVGAYEQYF,TGTGCCAGCAGTTTCTCCGTTGGGGCCTACGAGCAGTACTTC
TRBJ2-3,.,TRBV20-1,.,CSARVGSTQYF,TGCAGTGCTAGAGTCGGGAGTACGCAGTATTTT
TRBJ2-7,few,TRBV4-2,.,CASSPSPTTYEQYF,TGTGCCAGCAGCCCCTCCCCGACTACCTACGAGCAGTACTTC
TRBJ2-1,few,TRBV18,TRBD2,CASSPRSGRQTLGEQFF,TGTGCCAGCTCACCCCGTAGCGGGAGGCAGACCTTAGGTGAGCAGTTCTTC
TRBJ1-2,.,TRBV5-1,.,CASSSNSGVIYGYTF,TGCGCCAGCAGCTCTAACAGTGGTGTGATTTATGGCTACACCTTC
TRBJ1-2,.,TRBV2,.,CASSLSSYGYTF,TGTGCCAGCAGTTTATCCTCCTATGGCTACACCTTC
TRBJ2-2,.,TRBV28,TRBD2,CASRTSGRALVVTGELFF,TGTGCCAGCAGGACTAGCGGGAGGGCCCTCGTCGTCACCGGGGAGCTGTTTTTT
TRBJ1-2,.,TRBV15,TRBD1,CATSRDSGQGASGYTF,TGTGCCACCAGCAGAGATTCGGGACAGGGGGCGAGTGGCTACACCTTC
TRBJ1-5,.,TRBV19,.,CASSTGYNQPQHF,TGTGCCAGTAGCACGGGGTACAATCAGCCCCAGCATTTT
TRBJ2-2,few,TRBV25-1,.,CASSEPSLYTGELFF,TGTGCCAGCAGTGAACCCAGCTTATACACCGGGGAGCTGTTTTTT
TRBJ2-3,many,TRBV5-6,.,CASSAQGGTQYF,TGTGCCAGCAGCGCGCAAGGGGGTACGCAGTATTTT
TRBJ2-7,.,TRBV18,.,CASSPVNYEQYF,TGTGCCAGCTCACCGGTTAACTACGAGCAGTACTTC
TRBJ1-2,few,TRBV29-1,.,CSVVAYQGLDYGYTF,TGCAGCGTTGTCGCCTACCAGGGGCTGGACTATGGCTACACCTTC
TRBJ2-1,.,TRBV7-2,TRBD1,CASSLVPRQGASEQFF,TGTGCCAGCAGCTTGGTCCCCCGACAGGGGGCAAGTGAGCAGTTCTTC
TRBJ1-4,.,TRBV6-5,.,CASSYGRGREKLFF,TGTGCCAGCAGTTACGGCCGGGGCAGGGAAAAACTGTTTTTT
TRBJ2-2,few,TRBV4-2,.,CASSQDRNTGELFF,TGTGCCAGCAGCCAAGACCGGAACACCGGGGAGCTGTTTTTT
TRBJ2-5,.,TRBV5-6,.,CASSWDSGETQYF,TGTGCCAGCAGTTGGGACAGCGGGGAGACCCAGTACTTC
TRBJ2-2,.,TRBV7-3,.,CASSRGDTGELFF,TGTGCCAGCAGCAGGGGAGACACCGGGGAGCTGTTTTTT
TRBJ1-1,many,TRBV28,.,CASSAHGNSNTEAFF,TGTGCCAGCAGTGCCCATGGAAACAGTAACACTGAAGCTTTCTTT
TRBJ2-7,many,TRBV2,.,CASSVVGPRTTEQYF,TGTGCCAGCAGTGTGGTGGGACCCAGAACCACCGAGCAGTACTTC
TRBJ2-1,many,TRBV5-6,TRBD2,CASSGLAGGEYEQFF,TGTGCCAGCAGCGGGCTAGCGGGAGGAGAGTATGAGCAGTTCTTC
TRBJ2-1,many,TRBV28,TRBD2,CASVAGGTNNEQFF,TGTGCCAGCGTGGCGGGAGGGACGAACAATGAGCAGTTCTTC
TRBJ2-7,.,TRBV10-3,.,CAIRGTPRSYEQYF,TGTGCCATCAGGGGCACCCCACGCTCCTACGAGCAGTACTTC
TRBJ2-2,.,TRBV18,.,CASSPNPPAGGELFF,TGTGCCAGCTCACCTAACCCCCCGGCTGGCGGGGAGCTGTTTTTT
TRBJ2-6,.,TRBV7-9,.,CASSFSGGRRANVLTF,TGTGCCAGCAGCTTCTCGGGCGGTAGGCGGGCCAACGTCCTGACTTTC
TRBJ1-2,.,TRBV9,.,CASSVTGQGGYTF,TGTGCCAGCAGCGTAACAGGACAAGGTGGCTACACCTTC
TRBJ2-1,.,TRBV20-1,TRBD2,CSPSGTDEQFF,TGCAGTCCTAGCGGAACGGATGAGCAGTTCTTC
TRBJ2-3,.,TRBV5-4,TRBD2,CASSPTSGRGDTQYF,TGTGCCAGCAGCCCAACTAGCGGGAGAGGGGATACGCAGTATTTT
TRBJ2-1,few,TRBV5-1,TRBD2,CASSLRLAGAHEQFF,TGCGCCAGCAGCTTGCGTCTAGCGGGAGCCCATGAGCAGTTCTTC
TRBJ1-1,few,TRBV4-2,.,CASSQELRDFTEAFF,TGTGCCAGCAGCCAAGAATTACGGGATTTCACTGAAGCTTTCTTT
TRBJ1-2,few,TRBV12-2,.,CASRLADPRTGWVDGYTF,TGTGCAAGTCGCTTAGCCGACCCGAGGACAGGATGGGTTGATGGCTACACCTTC
TRBJ2-5,.,TRBV7-8,.,CASSLFGGGETQYF,TGTGCCAGCAGCTTATTCGGAGGAGGAGAGACCCAGTACTTC
TRBJ2-1,.,TRBV11-3,.,CASSLGEEYNEQFF,TGTGCCAGCAGCTTAGGTGAAGAATACAATGAGCAGTTCTTC
TRBJ2-3,.,TRBV5-1,TRBD2,CASKLAGVGTDTQYF,TGCGCCAGCAAACTAGCGGGAGTCGGCACAGATACGCAGTATTTT
TRBJ2-1,.,TRBV4-1,TRBD2,CASSQDASGRDLPYNEQFF,TGCGCCAGCAGCCAAGACGCTAGCGGGAGGGATTTACCTTACAATGAGCAGTTCTTC
TRBJ1-5,few,TRBV7-2,.,CASSLARNQPQHF,TGTGCCAGCAGCTTAGCTCGGAATCAGCCCCAGCATTTT
TRBJ2-1,.,TRBV7-3,.,CASSSSSENNEQFF,TGTGCCAGCAGCAGTTCTAGCGAAAATAATGAGCAGTTCTTC
TRBJ2-5,many,TRBV28,TRBD1,CASSLPGTGLETQYF,TGTGCCAGCAGTTTACCCGGGACAGGCCTGGAGACCCAGTACTTC
TRBJ1-2,few,TRBV6-5,TRBD1,CASTTGPDRVGGYTF,TGTGCCAGCACCACCGGCCCGGACAGGGTGGGTGGCTACACCTTC
TRBJ2-5,.,TRBV5-1,.,CASSRGTADQETQYF,TGCGCCAGCTCCCGCGGGACAGCGGACCAAGAGACCCAGTACTTC
TRBJ2-7,few,TRBV27,TRBD2,CASSAFSLAGSYEQYF,TGTGCCAGCAGTGCGTTCTCACTAGCGGGATCCTACGAGCAGTACTTC
TRBJ1-5,few,TRBV19,TRBD1,CASRTGVSQPQHF,TGTGCCAGTAGGACAGGGGTAAGTCAGCCCCAGCATTTT
TRBJ2-5,few,TRBV6-5,.,CASSYSARGMETQYF,TGTGCCAGCAGTTACTCGGCCAGGGGCATGGAGACCCAGTACTTC
TRBJ2-7,few,TRBV5-1,TRBD2,CASRTGLAGASGYEQYF,TGCGCCAGCAGAACAGGACTAGCGGGAGCGTCGGGTTACGAGCAGTACTTC
TRBJ2-5,.,TRBV5-8,TRBD1,CASRTGTGRQETQYF,TGTGCCAGCAGGACCGGGACAGGACGCCAAGAGACCCAGTACTTC
TRBJ2-7,few,TRBV7-2,TRBD2,CASSGASGSSYEQYF,TGTGCCAGCAGCGGTGCTAGCGGGAGCTCCTACGAGCAGTACTTC
TRBJ2-5,few,TRBV10-3,.,CAIGGETQYF,TGTGCCATCGGGGGAGAGACCCAGTACTTC